This T cell receptor beta chain was obtained from a study of cytomegalovirus exposure and HLA in healthy donors. The PCR ran on 60 Vbeta and 13 Jbeta primers. Sequencing used immunoSEQ multiplex PCR; TCRdb keeps in-frame clones, though not all of them. The data hold a few hundred thousand clones, with roughly 80% observed a single time. The study, taken as a whole, reports: Looking again later, the authors saw that most CMV-associated TCR beta chains seemed HLA-restricted. For cytomegalovirus status, the classifier reportedly gave diagnoses with high specificity and sensitivity. Generally TCR sequences proved uncommon, though certain public TCRs appeared in numerous donors.

This CDR3 has 15 residues. Germline loops: CDR1 LGHNA, CDR2 YNFKEQ. V dropped 1 base and J dropped 1 base, with 8 bases sitting between them. Regarding this clone: Its antigen is as yet unknown.

Input material: PBMCs. This clonotype originated in a man aged 40-55 years in good health and CMV-seronegative. The rearrangement uses TRBV4-2 and TRBJ1-5, with a weak D call TRBD1 (6 bases). Written as DNA, the CDR3 is TGTGCCAGCAGCCAAGCTCAGGGGAGCAATCAGCCCCAGCATTTT. It specifies CASSQAQGSNQPQHF.